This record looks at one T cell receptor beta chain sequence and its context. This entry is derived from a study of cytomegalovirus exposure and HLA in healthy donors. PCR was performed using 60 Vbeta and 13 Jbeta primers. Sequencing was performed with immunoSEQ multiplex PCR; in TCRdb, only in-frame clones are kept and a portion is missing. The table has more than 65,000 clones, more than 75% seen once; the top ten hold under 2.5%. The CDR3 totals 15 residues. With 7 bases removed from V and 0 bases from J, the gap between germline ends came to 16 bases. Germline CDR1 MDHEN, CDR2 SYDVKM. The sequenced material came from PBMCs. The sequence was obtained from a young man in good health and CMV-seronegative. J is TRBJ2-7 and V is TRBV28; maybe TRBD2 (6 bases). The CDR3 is CASKPGMDYSYEQYF. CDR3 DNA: TGTGCCAGCAAGCCAGGAATGGACTACTCCTACGAGCAGTACTTC.